The sequence of this T cell receptor beta chain was determined in a study of identical twins. Notes on the study in general: It was possible that invariant MAIT and iNKT cells partly confounded the zero-insertion analyses. Modelling approaches yielded underestimates of out-of-frame TCR alpha sharing between monozygotic twins.

In regard to this clonotype: The target antigen is unknown.

All donors comprised healthy Caucasians. The authors used template switching to add a universal primer site and gave cDNA unique molecular identifiers. TCRdb recomputed calls from the 5' RACE reads with MiXCR, one row per CDR3 protein. The sample lists approximately 490,000 distinct CDR3 sequences; approximately 20% were seen once. The CDR3 loop spans 13 amino acids. Germline lookup yields CDR1 ENHRY and CDR2 SYGVKD. Deletions cut 6 bases from V and 5 bases from J, with 13 bases between. This sample was also put to use in a study of yellow fever vaccine responses in identical twins.

The rearrangement links TRBV10-3 to TRBJ2-5; the D is unclear. Input material: CD4+ T cells sorted from blood. The clonotype was recovered from a woman in her late teens or twenties in good health. The CDR3 reads CAIREPASETQYF. The CDR3, as DNA: TGTGCCATCAGAGAGCCCGCCTCGGAGACCCAGTACTTC.